Listed here is a single TCR beta chain. These data are taken from a study of blood T cell repertoires in COVID-19. Looked up from germline, CDR1 is KGHDR and CDR2 is SFDVKD. J gave up 5 bases and V 5 bases, and 13 bases lay outside the gene matches. CDR3 length: 16 residues. Source study methods: Using reference gene primer amplification, nucleated cell counts were estimated. Profiled with immunoSEQ multiplex PCR; TCRdb holds only in-frame clones, not every one. That table furnishes V, J and clone size, whereas the DNA furnished D and trimming. The table has over 35,000 clones, roughly nine tenths seen once.

This chain joins TRBV24-1 and TRBJ2-5; 7 bases are a match to TRBD2. This receptor was identified in an older man with active COVID-19. The sample taken for sequencing was peripheral blood. The CDR3 nucleotides are TGTGCCACCAGTGCGGGAGGAGGGTCAGGGATGGAGACCCAGTACTTC. Translation gives CATSAGGGSGMETQYF.